This TCR beta chain was identified in a study of blood T cell repertoires in COVID-19. Study-wide background: Sites across the United States, Italy and Spain contributed samples from acute and convalescent COVID-19.

Measured with immunoSEQ multiplex PCR; TCRdb has only the in-frame clones, and not every one. The table lists roughly 320,000 clones, 85% to 90% of them singletons. With V trimmed by 6 bases and J by 7 bases, 7 bases remained unmatched. CDR1 LNHDA and CDR2 SQIVND come from the germline V gene (reference sequence). The CDR3 runs 14 residues. Cohort 3 recovered donors had two negative PCRs, clearance, or symptom resolution. The TCR originated in a man aged 25 to 40 who had recovered from COVID-19. This chain links TRBV19 with TRBJ1-2; 11 nucleotides agree with TRBD1. The sample consisted of PBMCs or T cells enriched from blood (not recorded which). Here the CDR3 reads CASRDRGREFGYTF. The CDR3 bases are TGTGCCAGTAGGGACAGGGGGCGAGAATTTGGCTACACCTTC.